Below are 32 T cell receptor beta chains sequenced from a single sample in a study of blood T cell repertoires in COVID-19. Libraries were prepared by immunoSEQ multiplex PCR; TCRdb keeps only in-frame clonotypes and omits some of them. In the table there are 100,000 to 150,000 clones, approximately 88% of which are singletons. Sequenced: peripheral blood. These receptors were obtained from a man over 45 with acute or convalescent COVID-19.

The table lists this clone with a count of one. This chain connects TRBV6-6 to TRBJ1-6; TRBD1 might be the D (6 bases). Trimming took 10 bases from V and 3 from J, leaving 10 bases between them. CDR1 is MNHNY, CDR2 SVGAGI, per germline (reference sequence). CDR3 length: 13 amino acids. This CDR3 reads CAIETGYNSPLHF. The CDR3 DNA follows: TGTGCCATCGAGACAGGCTATAATTCACCCCTCCACTTT.

The chain recombines TRBV13 with TRBJ2-5; 7 bases align to TRBD2. Germline assignment: CDR1 PRHDT and CDR2 FYEKMQ (reference sequence). This CDR3 is 17 amino acids long. The V gene end was trimmed by 1 base and the J gene end by 5 bases; junction bases not matched to a gene: 13. The CDR3 protein is CASSLALPAGTKETQYF. The CDR3 region has the DNA TGTGCCAGCAGCTTAGCCCTCCCAGCGGGAACGAAGGAGACCCAGTACTTC.

The chain is built from TRBV19 and TRBJ1-2; possibly TRBD1 for D (5 bases). V was shortened by 0 bases and J by 3 bases, with 11 bases between the two germline ends. Germline assignment: CDR1 LNHDA and CDR2 SQIVND (reference sequence). CDR3 size: 15 residues. The CDR3 nucleotides are TGTGCCAGTAGTATAGAGGTCCCAGGGCACTATGGCTACACCTTC. Protein: CASSIEVPGHYGYTF.

V is TRBV5-1 and J is TRBJ2-7, with 12 bases matching TRBD2. Germline CDR1 SGHRS, CDR2 YFSETQ. The CDR3 spans 16 residues. Losses at the gene ends were 0 bases for V and 6 bases for J; bases not matched to a gene: 7. The CDR3 DNA is TGCGCCAGCAGCTTGGCCCCGACTAGCGGGAGCTCCGAGCAGTACTTC. It translates to CASSLAPTSGSSEQYF.

This chain uses TRBV5-1 with TRBJ2-7; a possible D gene is TRBD1 (5 bases). Deletions cut 2 bases from V and 5 bases from J, with 11 bases between. The germline V gene has CDR1 SGHRS and CDR2 YFSETQ. The CDR3 runs 13 residues. The CDR3 nucleotides read TGCGCCAGCAGCTTTAATGGGGCCGACGAGCAGTACTTC. This codes for CASSFNGADEQYF.

The chain uses TRBV5-1 and TRBJ2-3; 7 bases line up with TRBD2. This CDR3 has 16 amino acids. Germline values: CDR1 SGHRS, CDR2 YFSETQ. After removal of 0 bases from V and 2 bases from J, the junction contained 6 bases not matched to a gene. The CDR3 protein is CASSLALAATTDTQYF. In nucleotides, the CDR3 is TGCGCCAGCAGCTTGGCGCTAGCGGCTACCACAGATACGCAGTATTTT.

This chain uses TRBV5-5 with TRBJ2-1; possibly TRBD2 for D (5 bases). The V end was cut by 2 bases, the J end by 4 bases, with 10 bases between. The germline CDR1 and CDR2 sequences are SGHKS and YYEKEE (reference sequence). The CDR3 sequence is 14 residues long. The CDR3 is CASSFERRYNEQFF. The CDR3 DNA reads as TGTGCCAGCAGCTTCGAGCGGAGATACAATGAGCAGTTCTTC.

The chain uses TRBV19 and TRBJ1-1, with D unclear. V lost 6 bases to trimming and J lost 0 bases, with 8 bases between them. The CDR3 spans 13 residues. Germline V lookup: CDR1 LNHDA, CDR2 SQIVND (reference sequence). CDR3 protein: CASSPQVNTEAFF. For the CDR3, the DNA is TGTGCCAGTAGCCCCCAGGTGAACACTGAAGCTTTCTTT.

The sample holds a few counts of this clone. This chain joins TRBV3-1 (or the pseudogene TRBV3-2) and TRBJ2-7, with TRBD2 matching 14 bases. The CDR3 totals 15 residues. CDR1 and CDR2 from the germline V gene are LGHDT and YNNKEL (reference sequence). Germline trimming cut 4 bases from V and 3 bases from J; bases unmatched to any gene: 2. The CDR3: CASSLGTSGGYEQYF. The CDR3 DNA sequence: TGTGCCAGCAGCCTAGGGACTAGCGGGGGCTACGAGCAGTACTTC.

The CDR3 reads CASSLGLGANEQFF. Written as DNA, the CDR3 is TGTGCCAGCAGCCTCGGACTAGGGGCCAATGAGCAGTTCTTC. The V gene is TRBV4-2, the J gene TRBJ2-1; 7 nucleotides match TRBD2. Germline-derived CDR1 and CDR2 are LGHNA and YNFKEQ. There are 14 residues in the CDR3. The trim removed 4 bases at V and 6 bases at J, leaving 6 bases unmatched.

The V and J genes are TRBV19 and TRBJ2-5, with TRBD2 matching 10 bases. Trimming cost V 3 bases and J 7 bases; bases outside gene matches: 11. This CDR3 spans 16 amino acids. Looked up from germline, CDR1 is LNHDA and CDR2 is SQIVND (reference sequence). The DNA of the CDR3 is TGTGCCAGTAGTATTTCGGGGCTAGCGGGAGCGGGGACCCAGTACTTC. It encodes CASSISGLAGAGTQYF.

The chain combines TRBV4-3 with TRBJ2-1, with 14 bases matching TRBD2. There are 19 residues in the CDR3. Germline CDR1 LGHNA, CDR2 YSLEER. The V and J ends lost 1 base and 4 bases, in that order; junction bases with no gene match: 9. The chain's CDR3 is CASSQVSRLAGGSYNEQFF. The CDR3, as DNA: TGCGCCAGCAGCCAAGTTTCCCGACTAGCGGGAGGGTCTTACAATGAGCAGTTCTTC.

With regard to this clone: In the same sample, other DNA sequences code for this CDR3. This rearrangement joins TRBV24-1 to TRBJ2-3; D may be TRBD2 (6 bases). Trimming pared 4 bases from V and 0 bases from J, leaving 7 bases between. Germline V CDR1 and CDR2: KGHDR, SFDVKD. This CDR3 spans 14 amino acids. The CDR3 nucleotides read TGTGCCACCAGTGAGACTAGGAGCACAGATACGCAGTATTTT. Residues: CATSETRSTDTQYF.

The rearrangement uses TRBV19 and TRBJ1-1; possibly TRBD1 for D (5 bases). CDR1 and CDR2 (germline): LNHDA, SQIVND (reference sequence). Deletions cut 5 bases from V and 1 base from J, with 14 bases between. The CDR3 loop spans 15 amino acids. The CDR3 protein is CASSGDSSQNTEAFF. The CDR3 nucleotides are TGTGCCAGTAGTGGCGACAGTTCCCAGAACACTGAAGCTTTCTTT.

The genes are TRBV6-5 and TRBJ2-5; D perhaps matches TRBD1 (7 bases). Germline assignment: CDR1 MNHEY and CDR2 SVGAGI. The CDR3 contains 14 residues. Trimming took 6 bases from V and 0 from J, leaving 11 bases between them. Written as DNA, the CDR3 is TGTGCCAGCAGGGAGGGACAGAACCAAGAGACCCAGTACTTC. Translating gives CASREGQNQETQYF.

V gene TRBV21-1 combines with J gene TRBJ1-1; TRBD1, the table's D call, was not compared with the DNA. TRBV21-1 is a pseudogene segment. The CDR3 runs to 15 residues. CDR3 sequence: CASSIQGRRNTEAFF. The CDR3 coding sequence is TGTGCCAGCAGCATACAGGGGAGGAGGAACACTGAAGCTTTCTTT.

The chain carries TRBV7-9 and TRBJ2-5; TRBD1 matches at 7 bases. The CDR3 loop spans 15 amino acids. Germline V gene sequence: CDR1 SEHNR, CDR2 FQNEAQ (reference sequence). Trimming removed 5 bases from V and 4 bases from J; junction bases left unmatched: 10. CDR3 DNA sequence: TGTGCCAGCAGCGCTCAACAGGGGTTAGGAGAGACCCAGTACTTC. As protein: CASSAQQGLGETQYF.

V gene TRBV6-5 combines with J gene TRBJ1-4; unclear D gene. The CDR3 covers 14 residues. V lost 5 bases, J lost 0 bases, and 7 bases lay in between. Germline CDR1 and CDR2: MNHEY and SVGAGI. As DNA, the CDR3 is TGTGCCAGCAGTCGACTTGCAACTAATGAAAAACTGTTTTTT. This sequence encodes CASSRLATNEKLFF.

The chain recombines TRBV12-3 or TRBV12-4 with TRBJ1-1, with a weak D call TRBD1 (5 bases). This CDR3 spans 13 amino acids. Trimming cost V 6 bases and J 7 bases, with 15 bases left between them. The CDR3 is CASRPPPGGEAFF. CDR3 coding DNA: TGTGCCAGCAGACCTCCCCCGGGGGGTGAAGCTTTCTTT.

V and J are TRBV2 and TRBJ2-5; D unresolved. Germline-derived CDR1 and CDR2 are SNHLY and FYNNEI. This CDR3 has 16 amino acids. V was cut by 7 bases and J by 2 bases, with 20 bases left in between. CDR3: CASIKRGESRQETQYF. CDR3 nucleotides: TGTGCCAGCATAAAGCGAGGAGAGTCTCGGCAAGAGACCCAGTACTTC.

This chain connects TRBV29-1 to TRBJ1-4; tentatively, D is TRBD1 (6 bases). Between the trimmed V and J ends, which lost 4 bases and 8 bases, there was a span of 17 bases. The CDR3 extends over 14 amino acids. Per the germline V gene, CDR1 is SQVTM and CDR2 is ANQGSEA. CDR3 nucleotides: TGCAGCGTTGGGACAGCGAGGGGTAGCGAAAAACTGTTTTTT. Protein sequence: CSVGTARGSEKLFF.

This chain uses TRBV19 with TRBJ1-3, with a possible D match to TRBD1 (5 bases). The germline gives CDR1 LNHDA, CDR2 SQIVND (reference sequence). V dropped 3 bases and J dropped 0 bases, with 12 bases sitting between them. The CDR3 is made up of 16 amino acids. The CDR3, as DNA: TGTGCCAGTAGTATTTTGGGCGGGACCTCTGGAAACACCATATATTTT. Translating gives CASSILGGTSGNTIYF.

The chain employs TRBV19 and TRBJ2-7, with 10 positions matching TRBD2. This CDR3 is built from 15 residues. CDR1 and CDR2 from the germline V gene are LNHDA and SQIVND (reference sequence). J lost 4 bases, V lost 0 bases, and 3 bases had no gene match. CDR3 DNA sequence: TGTGCCAGTAGTATAGAGAGCGGGAGGGCTTACGAGCAGTACTTC. It encodes CASSIESGRAYEQYF.

CDR3 region: CASSYPGQGVQETQYF. CDR3 DNA sequence: TGTGCCAGCAGTTACCCGGGACAGGGTGTCCAAGAGACCCAGTACTTC. This chain uses TRBV6-6 with TRBJ2-5; 9 nucleotides line up with TRBD1. CDR1 is MNHNY, CDR2 SVGAGI, per germline (reference sequence). V lost 2 bases to trimming and J lost 1 base; unmatched junction nucleotides: 5. The length of the CDR3 is 16 residues.

This clone was picked up one time. This chain joins TRBV29-1 and TRBJ1-1, with 8 bases aligning to TRBD1. The CDR3 is made up of 13 amino acids. V shed 7 bases and J 1 base; nucleotides not matched to a gene: 5. Germline assignment: CDR1 SQVTM and CDR2 ANQGSEA. The CDR3 spells CSGTDRENTEAFF. The CDR3 nucleotides are TGCAGCGGGACGGACAGGGAGAACACTGAAGCTTTCTTT.

V usage is TRBV30 and J usage is TRBJ1-1; the D gene is possibly TRBD1 (5 bases). The CDR3 spans 11 residues. V was shortened by 7 bases and J by 6 bases, with 12 bases between the two germline ends. Per germline, CDR1 GTSNPN and CDR2 SVGIG (reference sequence). This CDR3 reads CASTAGAEAFF. As DNA, the CDR3 is TGTGCCTCTACCGCGGGGGCTGAAGCTTTCTTT.

The chain carries TRBV6-5 and TRBJ2-1; TRBD1 aligns across 7 bases. The V gene's germline CDR1 is MNHEY and CDR2 SVGAGI. The V gene end was trimmed by 0 bases and the J gene end by 7 bases; junction bases not matched to a gene: 0. The CDR3 has 13 amino acids. The CDR3 protein is CASSYSGQNEQFF. The CDR3 bases are TGTGCCAGCAGTTACTCGGGACAGAATGAGCAGTTCTTC.

The rearrangement links TRBV9 to TRBJ1-2; no reliable D call. This CDR3 region has 14 residues. Looked up from germline, CDR1 is SGDLS and CDR2 is YYNGEE. V was shortened by 2 bases and J by 5 bases, with 13 bases between the two germline ends. CDR3 bases: TGTGCCAGCAGCGTTCGGGAATCCAGATATGGCTACACCTTC. Amino acids: CASSVRESRYGYTF.

This clone is a singleton in its sample. CDR3 sequence: CAISESESITANKNIQYF. Written as DNA, the CDR3 is TGTGCCATCAGTGAGTCTGAGTCCATCACAGCAAACAAAAACATTCAGTACTTC. This chain joins TRBV10-3 and TRBJ2-4; no clear D. CDR3 length: 18 residues. Germline values: CDR1 ENHRY, CDR2 SYGVKD. The V gene lost 0 bases and the J gene lost 3 bases, with 18 bases spanning the gap.

The rearrangement uses TRBV11-2 and TRBJ2-3; TRBD2 matches 12 bases. V lost 5 bases to trimming and J lost 4 bases; unmatched junction nucleotides: 4. CDR3 length equals 15 residues. In germline, CDR1 is SGHAT, CDR2 FQNNGV. CDR3: CASSTLAGGPDTQYF. The DNA for the CDR3 is TGTGCCAGCAGCACACTAGCGGGAGGCCCAGATACGCAGTATTTT.

This rearrangement joins TRBV6-5 to TRBJ1-5; D is undetermined. The CDR3 runs 15 residues. Germline loops: CDR1 MNHEY, CDR2 SVGAGI. V lost 2 bases, J lost 5 bases, and 13 bases lay in between. This CDR3 is CASSYGNRRDQPQHF. DNA of the CDR3: TGTGCCAGCAGTTACGGCAACCGGCGGGATCAGCCCCAGCATTTT.

The V gene is TRBV5-4, the J gene TRBJ2-3; possibly TRBD2 for D (5 bases). Between the trimmed V and J ends, which lost 3 bases and 0 bases, there was a span of 14 bases. The CDR3 is 16 residues long. The germline CDR1 and CDR2 sequences are SGHNT and YYREEE (reference sequence). CDR3 region: CASSSEPGYSTDTQYF. CDR3 in DNA: TGTGCCAGCAGCTCCGAACCGGGGTATAGCACAGATACGCAGTATTTT.